This passage covers 30 T cell receptor beta chains from one sample sequenced in a study of cytomegalovirus exposure and HLA in healthy donors. PCR used 60 Vbeta primers and 13 Jbeta primers. The protocol was immunoSEQ multiplex PCR, while the TCRdb copy is restricted to in-frame clones and leaves out a portion. Of about 89,000 clones in the sample, roughly 80% were seen once. Material for sequencing was PBMCs. Source of these receptors: a man between 25 and 39 years old in good health and CMV-seronegative.

The rearrangement joins TRBV4-1 to TRBJ1-1, with TRBD1 as a possible D gene (6 bases). The V and J ends lost 4 bases and 7 bases respectively, with 13 bases between them. The CDR3 extends over 13 amino acids. CDR1 is MGHRA, CDR2 YSYEKL, per germline. DNA for the CDR3: TGCGCCAGCAGCCGAACCCAGGGGATTGAAGCTTTCTTT. This translates into CASSRTQGIEAFF.

This clone was seen a few times. The rearrangement uses TRBV7-2 and TRBJ2-7, with TRBD1 matching 10 bases. Germline assignment: CDR1 SGHTA and CDR2 FQGNSA. Trimming took 3 bases from V and 1 from J; bases not matched to a gene: 9. This CDR3 has 17 residues. The CDR3, as DNA: TGTGCCAGCAGCTTTAATCCTCCGGGACAGGGGTCCTACGAGCAGTACTTC. Protein product: CASSFNPPGQGSYEQYF. The variable domain in full, completed from reference TRBV7-2 and TRBJ2-7, reads GAGVSQSPSNKVTEKGKDVELRCDPISGHTALYWYRQSLGQGLEFLIYFQGNSAPDKSGLPSDRFSAERTGGSVSTLTIQRTQQEDSAVYLCASSFNPPGQGSYEQYFGPGTRLTVT.

The J gene is TRBJ2-7, the V gene TRBV7-8, with 8 positions matching TRBD1. CDR1 and CDR2 from the germline V gene are SGHVS and FQNEAQ. The CDR3 is 17 amino acids. V gave up 0 bases and J gave up 2 bases; unmatched junction bases: 9. The CDR3 region has the DNA TGTGCCAGCAGCTTAGCCGCGCCAACGGGACAGGCCTACGAGCAGTACTTC. Translating it yields CASSLAAPTGQAYEQYF.

This clone was detected only a few times. The chain recombines TRBV7-6 with TRBJ2-5; TRBD1 matches at 7 bases. CDR1 and CDR2 (germline): SGHVS, FNYEAQ. J lost 4 bases, V lost 1 base, and 3 bases had no gene match. The CDR3 length is 14 residues. CDR3 residues: CASSLVAGGETQYF. DNA for the CDR3: TGTGCCAGCAGCTTAGTAGCAGGGGGAGAGACCCAGTACTTC.

The rearrangement uses TRBV6-4 and TRBJ1-5, with TRBD1 as a possible D gene (5 bases). Trimming stripped 0 bases from V and 6 bases from J, with 9 bases between. The CDR3 has 14 amino acids. Per germline, CDR1 MRHNA and CDR2 SNTAGT. The chain's CDR3 is CASSDSLDTQPQHF. The DNA for the CDR3 is TGTGCCAGCAGTGACTCCTTGGACACTCAGCCCCAGCATTTT.

In its sample, this clone was seen a few times. The chain links TRBV7-2 to TRBJ2-6; a weak D match, TRBD2 (5 bases). CDR3 size: 14 residues. The germline CDR1 and CDR2 sequences are SGHTA and FQGNSA. The CDR3 region is CATTRDSGANVLTF. The DNA of the CDR3 is TGTGCTACCACCCGGGACTCTGGGGCCAACGTCCTGACTTTC.

This sequence joins TRBV27 and TRBJ1-5, with 7 positions matching TRBD1. Germline V lookup: CDR1 MNHEY, CDR2 SMNVEV (reference sequence). CDR3 length: 15 residues. V was clipped by 6 bases and J by 1 base; unmatched bases: 6. In nucleotides, the CDR3 is TGTGCCAGCAGACGACAGGGAGGAAGCAATCAGCCCCAGCATTTT. Translating it yields CASRRQGGSNQPQHF.

The CDR3, as DNA: TGCGCCAGCAGCTTGCCTAGCGGGGATGGGGATACGCAGTATTTT. It encodes CASSLPSGDGDTQYF. The V gene is TRBV5-1, the J gene TRBJ2-3; 9 nucleotides line up with TRBD2. V dropped 1 base and J dropped 6; count of bases not matched to a gene: 6. Looked up from germline, CDR1 is SGHRS and CDR2 is YFSETQ. This CDR3 has 15 amino acids.

The chain employs TRBV7-9 and TRBJ1-2; D might be TRBD1 (6 bases). This CDR3 contains 15 residues. Germline V gene lookup returns CDR1 SEHNR and CDR2 FQNEAQ (reference sequence). Trimming shortened V by 5 bases and J by 4 bases, and 17 bases separated the two germline ends. DNA for the CDR3: TGTGCCAGCAGCGGTAATCGTAGGGACATCTATGGCTACACCTTC. The encoded protein is CASSGNRRDIYGYTF.

J is TRBJ2-3 and V is TRBV27; D perhaps matches TRBD2 (6 bases). Trimming pared 7 bases from V and 0 bases from J, leaving 14 bases between. The CDR3 is 15 amino acids. CDR1 MNHEY and CDR2 SMNVEV come from the germline V gene (reference sequence). The CDR3 nucleotides are TGTGCCAGCACCCCCTTAGGAGGGAGCACAGATACGCAGTATTTT. Residues: CASTPLGGSTDTQYF.

The chain employs TRBV6-5 and TRBJ1-5; no reliable D call. With 4 bases removed from V and 0 bases from J, the gap between germline ends came to 13 bases. The germline gives CDR1 MNHEY, CDR2 SVGAGI. This CDR3 spans 16 amino acids. Written as DNA, the CDR3 is TGTGCCAGCAGTTCTAAGATTCCCACTAGCAATCAGCCCCAGCATTTT. Translated, it gives CASSSKIPTSNQPQHF.

The chain combines TRBV18 with TRBJ1-6; TRBD1 might be the D (5 bases). Trimming cost V 2 bases and J 0 bases, with 17 bases left between them. The CDR3 contains 19 residues. Per germline, CDR1 KGHSH and CDR2 LQKENI. CDR3 residues: CASSPEIRDLSSYNSPLHF. The CDR3 DNA sequence: TGTGCCAGCTCACCAGAGATCCGGGACTTGAGCTCCTATAATTCACCCCTCCACTTT.

The chain couples TRBV9 to TRBJ1-3, with 7 bases lining up with TRBD1. CDR3 size: 18 residues. In germline, CDR1 is SGDLS, CDR2 YYNGEE. J lost 0 bases, V lost 4 bases, and 13 bases had no gene match. CDR3 sequence: CASSLWTGPRPSGNTIYF. Written as DNA, the CDR3 is TGTGCCAGCAGCCTTTGGACAGGCCCACGACCCTCTGGAAACACCATATATTTT.

The table lists this clone with a count of one. The gene calls are TRBV7-8 and TRBJ2-1, with TRBD2 identical over 9 bases. Germline loops: CDR1 SGHVS, CDR2 FQNEAQ. Trimming at V came to 3 bases and at J to 9 bases, leaving 12 bases not matched to a gene. The CDR3 is 16 amino acids. This chain's CDR3 is CASSLFWGGGAAEQFF. The DNA of the CDR3 is TGTGCCAGCAGCTTGTTTTGGGGCGGGGGGGCCGCTGAGCAGTTCTTC.

The CDR3 is CASSPRDTYTGELFF. CDR3 sequence (DNA): TGTGCCAGCTCACCACGGGACACCTACACCGGGGAGCTGTTTTTT. The chain combines TRBV18 with TRBJ2-2, with TRBD1 as a possible D gene (6 bases). CDR3 length: 15 amino acids. In germline, CDR1 is KGHSH, CDR2 LQKENI. V lost 1 base to trimming and J lost 3 bases, with 9 bases between them.

The chain carries TRBV7-6 and TRBJ2-3; 8 bases match TRBD2. The germline gives CDR1 SGHVS, CDR2 FNYEAQ. Unmatched junction bases numbered 4, after V lost 8 bases and J lost 0 bases. This CDR3 has 14 residues. The CDR3 region is CASYSGVSTDTQYF. As DNA, the CDR3 is TGTGCCAGCTATAGCGGGGTGAGCACAGATACGCAGTATTTT.

This rearrangement joins TRBV5-4 to TRBJ1-2; 8 bases match TRBD1. There are 15 residues in the CDR3. The germline CDR1 and CDR2 sequences are SGHNT and YYREEE (reference sequence). V dropped 4 bases and J dropped 3; count of bases not matched to a gene: 8. In nucleotides, the CDR3 is TGTGCCAGCAGCCTTCCGGGACAGGAACACTATGGCTACACCTTC. This gives the protein CASSLPGQEHYGYTF.

The chain combines TRBV4-2 with TRBJ2-5, with a tentative D call TRBD1 (6 bases). V lost 1 base and J 5 bases, leaving 11 bases between the germline ends. Looked up from germline, CDR1 is LGHNA and CDR2 is YNFKEQ. This CDR3 region has 14 residues. This CDR3 reads CASSQGGLSETQYF. The CDR3 coding sequence is TGTGCCAGCAGCCAAGGGGGGCTTTCGGAGACCCAGTACTTC.

J is TRBJ2-5 and V is TRBV5-1; 9 bases match TRBD1. Germline V lookup: CDR1 SGHRS, CDR2 YFSETQ. The CDR3 consists of 16 residues. V shed 4 bases and J 2 bases; nucleotides not matched to a gene: 9. The CDR3: CASSLGPGQGQETQYF. The CDR3 coding sequence is TGCGCCAGCAGCCTGGGGCCGGGACAGGGTCAAGAGACCCAGTACTTC. Together with reference TRBV5-1 and TRBJ2-5, the CDR3 gives the full variable domain: KAGVTQTPRYLIKTRGQQVTLSCSPISGHRSVSWYQQTPGQGLQFLFEYFSETQRNKGNFPGRFSGRQFSNSRSEMNVSTLELGDSALYLCASSLGPGQGQETQYFGPGTRLLVL.

This clone turned up a few times. The chain uses TRBV7-3 and TRBJ2-3; 9 bases match TRBD2. The germline gives CDR1 SGHTA, CDR2 FQGTGA. V dropped 4 bases and J dropped 8; count of bases not matched to a gene: 16. The CDR3 is 17 amino acids. As DNA, the CDR3 is TGTGCCAGCAGCTCAGGTGGCGTGACTAGCGGCGCCGCTACGCAGTATTTT. Protein product: CASSSGGVTSGAATQYF.

For this clone: Compared with germline, one end of the junction differs, possibly owing to a read error. The chain is built from TRBV2 and TRBJ1-1, with TRBD1 matching over 9 bases. CDR3 length: 12 residues. Germline V lookup: CDR1 SNHLY, CDR2 FYNNEI. The DNA of the CDR3 is TGTGCCAGAACGGACGAGGACAGGGGTCTTCGATTT. Residues: CARTDEDRGLRF.

This clone occurred once. The chain is built from TRBV11-2 and TRBJ1-1, with TRBD1 identical over 7 bases. CDR1 is SGHAT and CDR2 is FQNNGV in the germline V gene. V shed 6 bases, J shed 3 bases, and the junction held 16 bases outside the gene matches. This CDR3 has 17 residues. Written as DNA, the CDR3 is TGTGCCAGCAGTCCCCGTCAGGGGGGAGGTATTTACACTGAAGCTTTCTTT. Residues: CASSPRQGGGIYTEAFF.

The J gene is TRBJ1-1, the V gene TRBV7-3; no clear D. V was cut by 1 base and J by 2 bases, with 8 bases left in between. This CDR3 contains 14 residues. Germline V lookup: CDR1 SGHTA, CDR2 FQGTGA. In DNA, the CDR3 is TGTGCCAGCAGCTTAAACGGGGATAACACTGAAGCTTTCTTT. Protein product: CASSLNGDNTEAFF.

The genes are TRBV6-6 and TRBJ2-3; 7 bases line up with TRBD2. The germline V gene encodes CDR1 MNHNY and CDR2 SVGAGI (reference sequence). V lost 8 bases, J lost 1 base, and 9 bases stayed unmatched. This CDR3 contains 15 residues. CDR3 bases: TGTGCCAGCCTGGGCGGGGGATGGGGCACAGATACGCAGTATTTT. Translated: CASLGGGWGTDTQYF.

The V and J genes are TRBV6-6 and TRBJ1-2, with D possibly being TRBD1 (5 bases). Trimming removed 6 bases from V and 5 bases from J, with 13 bases in between. CDR1 and CDR2 (germline): MNHNY, SVGAGI (reference sequence). The length of the CDR3 is 13 residues. The CDR3 DNA follows: TGTGCCAGCAGCCAGGCGGGGGAATATGGCTACACCTTC. This sequence encodes CASSQAGEYGYTF.

This chain's CDR3 is CASSLAYSGLWVYAEAFF. The CDR3 region has the DNA TGTGCCAGCAGCTTGGCCTACTCCGGACTTTGGGTTTACGCTGAAGCTTTCTTT. The chain carries TRBV5-8 and TRBJ1-1; no clear D gene. V was shortened by 0 bases and J by 6 bases, with 24 bases between the two germline ends. The V gene's germline CDR1 is SGHTS and CDR2 YDEGEE. This CDR3 has 18 residues.

V and J are TRBV30 and TRBJ2-7; D is ambiguous. Germline CDR1 and CDR2: GTSNPN and SVGIG (reference sequence). The CDR3 has 14 amino acids. Between the trimmed V and J ends, which lost 0 bases and 6 bases, there was a span of 15 bases. The DNA for the CDR3 is TGTGCCTGGAGTGTATCCCAGATCTCTCCCGAGCAGTACTTC. Residues: CAWSVSQISPEQYF.

This rearrangement joins TRBV5-6 to TRBJ2-1; 13 bases fit TRBD2. The CDR3 loop spans 16 amino acids. In germline, CDR1 is SGHDT, CDR2 YYEEEE. The V gene end was trimmed by 6 bases and the J gene end by 6 bases; junction bases not matched to a gene: 9. The chain's CDR3 is CASIITGLAGSNEQFF. The CDR3 DNA follows: TGTGCCAGCATCATCACGGGACTAGCGGGATCCAATGAGCAGTTCTTC.

The rearrangement uses TRBV30 and TRBJ1-5; 8 bases fit TRBD1. The CDR3 spans 14 residues. V shed 2 bases, J shed 6 bases, and the junction held 6 bases outside the gene matches. The germline CDR1 and CDR2 sequences are GTSNPN and SVGIG (reference sequence). CDR3 residues: CAWSTGGLGQPQHF. The CDR3 coding sequence is TGTGCCTGGAGTACAGGGGGGCTCGGTCAGCCCCAGCATTTT.

In this sample, this clone turned up a few times. The chain employs TRBV4-2 and TRBJ2-2; no firm D call. Germline CDR1 and CDR2: LGHNA and YNFKEQ. Trimming took 3 bases from V and 1 from J, leaving 12 bases between them. The length of the CDR3 is 16 residues. In DNA form, the CDR3 reads TGTGCCAGCAGCCACGGGTCAGCCATGAACACCGGGGAGCTGTTTTTT. This gives the protein CASSHGSAMNTGELFF.